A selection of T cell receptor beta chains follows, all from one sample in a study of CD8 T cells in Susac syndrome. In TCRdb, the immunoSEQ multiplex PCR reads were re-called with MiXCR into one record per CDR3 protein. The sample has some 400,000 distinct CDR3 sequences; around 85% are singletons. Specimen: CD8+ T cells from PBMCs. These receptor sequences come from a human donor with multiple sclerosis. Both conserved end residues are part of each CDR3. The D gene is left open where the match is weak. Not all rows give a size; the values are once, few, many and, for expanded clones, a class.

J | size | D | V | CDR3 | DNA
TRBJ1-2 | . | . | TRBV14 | CASSQGNGYTF | TGTGCCAGCAGCCAAGGAAATGGCTACACCTTC
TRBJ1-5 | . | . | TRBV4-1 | CASSQGAEGQPQHF | TGCGCCAGCAGCCAAGGAGCAGAAGGACAGCCCCAGCATTTT
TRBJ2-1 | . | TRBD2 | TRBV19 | CASSITGGDEQFF | TGTGCCAGTAGTATTACGGGGGGGGATGAGCAGTTCTTC
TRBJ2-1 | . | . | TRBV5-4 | CASSSTMSPYNEQFF | TGTGCCAGCAGCTCCACAATGTCCCCCTACAATGAGCAGTTCTTC
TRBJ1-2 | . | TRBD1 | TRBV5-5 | CASSLGQGWNYGYTF | TGTGCCAGCAGCTTGGGACAGGGGTGGAACTATGGCTACACCTTC
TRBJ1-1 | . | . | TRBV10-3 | CAISESFGEENTEAFF | TGTGCCATCAGTGAGTCGTTTGGGGAGGAGAACACTGAAGCTTTCTTT
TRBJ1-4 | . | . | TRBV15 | CATSREGGGEKLFF | TGTGCCACCAGCAGAGAGGGAGGTGGGGAAAAACTGTTTTTT
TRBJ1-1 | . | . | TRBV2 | CASIEGENTEAFF | TGTGCCAGCATCGAGGGGGAGAACACTGAAGCTTTCTTT
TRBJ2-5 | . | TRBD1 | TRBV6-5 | CASSSTGTAAQETQYF | TGTGCCAGCAGTTCTACGGGGACAGCAGCTCAAGAGACCCAGTACTTC
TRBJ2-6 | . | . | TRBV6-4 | CASSDSGRAEGANVLTF | TGTGCCAGCAGTGACTCTGGGCGGGCCGAGGGGGCCAACGTCCTGACTTTC
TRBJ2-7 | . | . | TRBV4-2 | CASSQDSQGLSYEQYF | TGTGCCAGCAGCCAAGATTCCCAGGGCCTCTCCTACGAGCAGTACTTC
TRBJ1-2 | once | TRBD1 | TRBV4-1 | CASSQPTGGVGGYTF | TGCGCCAGCAGCCAACCGACAGGGGGCGTGGGCGGCTACACCTTC
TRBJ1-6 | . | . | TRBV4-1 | CASSQVSQGSSPLHF | TGCGCCAGCAGCCAAGTTTCGCAGGGGAGTTCACCCCTCCACTTT
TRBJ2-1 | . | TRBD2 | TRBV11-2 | CASSHGGLAGFFSSYNEQFF | TGTGCCAGCAGCCACGGGGGACTAGCGGGATTTTTTAGCTCCTACAATGAGCAGTTCTTC
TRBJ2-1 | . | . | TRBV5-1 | CASSERSWYNEQFF | TGCGCCAGTAGCGAGAGGTCTTGGTACAATGAGCAGTTCTTC
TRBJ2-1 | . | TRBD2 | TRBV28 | CASSLRGGLAGLNEQFF | TGTGCCAGCAGTTTACGAGGTGGACTAGCGGGACTAAATGAGCAGTTCTTC
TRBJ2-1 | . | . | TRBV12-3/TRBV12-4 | CASTQREDNNEQFF | TGTGCCAGCACTCAAAGGGAAGATAACAATGAGCAGTTCTTC
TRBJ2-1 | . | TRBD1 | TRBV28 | CASSLPGGWDEQFF | TGTGCCAGCAGTTTGCCAGGGGGCTGGGATGAGCAGTTCTTC
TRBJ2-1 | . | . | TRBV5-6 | CASSTPDEQFF | TGTGCCAGCAGCACCCCAGATGAGCAGTTCTTC
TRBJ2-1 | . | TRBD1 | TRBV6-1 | CASDTGTGGEQFF | TGTGCCAGCGACACAGGGACAGGTGGTGAGCAGTTCTTC
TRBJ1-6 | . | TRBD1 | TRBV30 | CAWLGTAYNSPLHF | TGTGCCTGGCTTGGGACAGCTTATAATTCACCCCTCCACTTT
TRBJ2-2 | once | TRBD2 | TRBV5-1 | CASSLNGASGPNTGELFF | TGCGCCAGCAGCTTGAACGGGGCTAGCGGACCGAACACCGGGGAGCTGTTTTTT
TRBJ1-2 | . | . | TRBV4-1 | CASSQVDPGGYGYTF | TGCGCCAGCAGCCAAGTGGATCCGGGGGGCTATGGCTACACCTTC
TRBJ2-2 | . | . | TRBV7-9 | CASPPPGELFF | TGTGCCAGCCCCCCACCAGGGGAGCTGTTTTTT
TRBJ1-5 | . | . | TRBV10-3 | CATSGGSNQPQHF | TGTGCCACCTCGGGAGGAAGCAATCAGCCCCAGCATTTT
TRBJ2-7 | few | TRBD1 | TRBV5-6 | CASSSGTGGEQYF | TGTGCCAGCAGTTCGGGGACAGGGGGCGAGCAGTACTTC
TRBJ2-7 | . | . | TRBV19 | CASSDWTEQYF | TGTGCCAGTAGTGACTGGACAGAGCAGTACTTC
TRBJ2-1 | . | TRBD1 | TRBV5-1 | CASSLGFPIDRGHNEQFF | TGCGCCAGCAGCTTGGGATTCCCCATCGACAGGGGACACAATGAGCAGTTCTTC
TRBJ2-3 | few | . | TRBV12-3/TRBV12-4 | CASSLVSSSTDTQYF | TGTGCCAGCAGTTTGGTGTCGTCAAGCACAGATACGCAGTATTTT
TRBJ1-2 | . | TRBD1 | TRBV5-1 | CASSYEPGTGNYGYTF | TGCGCCAGCAGCTATGAACCAGGGACAGGGAACTATGGCTACACCTTC
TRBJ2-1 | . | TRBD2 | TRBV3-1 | CASSQVSHFGARGLDNEQFF | TGTGCCAGCAGCCAAGTGTCTCACTTCGGGGCGCGGGGGTTGGACAATGAGCAGTTCTTC
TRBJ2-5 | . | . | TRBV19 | CASSIVPSAETQYF | TGTGCCAGTAGTATAGTCCCTAGCGCAGAGACCCAGTACTTC